The 7 T cell receptor beta chains given below trace back to one sample, sequenced in a study of OX40 agonist ivuxolimab in advanced cancers. Sequencing was performed with immunoSEQ multiplex PCR; in TCRdb, only in-frame clones are kept and a portion is missing. The sample records 49,000 or so clones, approximately 90% being singletons. The source was CD4+ or CD8+ T cells sorted from blood, collected in a trial of the OX40 agonist ivuxolimab. These receptors were taken from an adult with an advanced solid tumor such as melanoma, head and neck, liver or kidney cancer.

The count of this clone is one. This chain uses TRBV5-6 with TRBJ1-2, with D possibly TRBD1 on 6 matching bases. CDR1 is SGHDT, CDR2 YYEEEE, per germline. V gave up 4 bases and J gave up 4 bases, with 17 bases separating them. The CDR3 sequence is 15 residues long. The CDR3: CASSLRRGLVYGYTF. DNA for the CDR3: TGTGCCAGCAGCCTGCGCAGGGGCTTAGTCTATGGCTACACCTTC.

The chain couples TRBV5-6 to TRBJ1-2; D call uncertain. V lost 0 bases and J 10 bases, leaving 7 bases between the germline ends. Germline values: CDR1 SGHDT, CDR2 YYEEEE. The CDR3 contains 11 residues. This CDR3 reads CASSLARDYTF. The DNA of the CDR3 is TGTGCCAGCAGCTTGGCCCGGGACTACACCTTC.

J is TRBJ2-3 and V is TRBV4-1; D call uncertain. CDR3 length: 16 amino acids. The V gene's germline CDR1 is MGHRA and CDR2 YSYEKL. V was trimmed by 1 base and J by 0 bases, leaving 11 bases between them. The CDR3 nucleotides are TGCGCCAGCAGCCAAGCCCCGCTTACTAGCACAGATACGCAGTATTTT. Residues: CASSQAPLTSTDTQYF.

By share, this clone ranks as medium-sized. The chain carries TRBV27 and TRBJ2-7; D may be TRBD2 (6 bases). The germline V and J ends were trimmed by 8 bases and 4 bases, with 18 bases remaining between them. The CDR3 runs to 14 residues. CDR1 and CDR2 (germline): MNHEY, SMNVEV (reference sequence). CDR3 nucleotides: TGTGCCAGCGCGTTCGGGGGTGGTACATACGAGCAGTACTTC. Translating gives CASAFGGGTYEQYF.

This chain links TRBV5-6 with TRBJ1-5; TRBD1 agrees at 7 bases. CDR1 is SGHDT, CDR2 YYEEEE, per germline. With V trimmed by 0 bases and J by 7 bases, 10 bases remained unmatched. This CDR3 spans 16 amino acids. In DNA, the CDR3 is TGTGCCAGCAGCTTGGCAGGGGGAGCCGCCGACCAGCCCCAGCATTTT. Protein sequence: CASSLAGGAADQPQHF.

Worth noting for this clone: The junction differs from germline at one of its ends, possibly a read error. Here the CDR3 DNA reads TGTGCTAGCAGCTTAGGAGCTAGCGGGGCTGAGACCCAGTACTTC. Protein sequence: CASSLGASGAETQYF. The chain has TRBV7-7 and TRBJ2-5, with 9 bases aligning to TRBD2. Germline V CDR1 and CDR2: SSHAT, FNYEAQ (reference sequence). This CDR3 spans 15 amino acids.

The rearrangement uses TRBV29-1 and TRBJ1-1; unclear D gene. This CDR3 region has 14 residues. The germline V gene encodes CDR1 SQVTM and CDR2 ANQGSEA. Trimming took off 6 bases at V and 1 base at J, with 15 bases between the two ends. The CDR3 reads CSVESWAGNTEAFF. As DNA, the CDR3 is TGCAGCGTCGAATCGTGGGCAGGGAACACTGAAGCTTTCTTT.